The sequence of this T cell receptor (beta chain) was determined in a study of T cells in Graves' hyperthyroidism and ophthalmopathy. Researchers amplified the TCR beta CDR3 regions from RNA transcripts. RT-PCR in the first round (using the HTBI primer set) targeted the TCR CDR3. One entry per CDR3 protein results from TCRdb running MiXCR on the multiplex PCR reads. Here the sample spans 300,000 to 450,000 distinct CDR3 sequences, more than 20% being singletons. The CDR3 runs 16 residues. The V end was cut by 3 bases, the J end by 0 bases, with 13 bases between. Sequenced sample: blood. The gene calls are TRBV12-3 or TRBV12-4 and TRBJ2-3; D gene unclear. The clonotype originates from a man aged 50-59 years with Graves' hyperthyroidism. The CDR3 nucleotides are TGTGCCAGCAGTTTTCTTGGCGTTGGAAGCACAGATACGCAGTATTTT. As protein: CASSFLGVGSTDTQYF.